This entry lists 32 T cell receptor gamma chains sequenced from one sample in a study of gamma-delta chains in newborns, infants, children. TCRdb re-called clones from the reads via CATT. The data show hundreds of gamma-chain clones, 38% seen once. Sample: blood. The receptors were gathered from a child who was a newborn, infant or young child, either healthy, febrile or measles-vaccinated (not recorded which).

The J gene has no call, while the V gene is TRGV8. The CDR3 has 14 amino acids. Germline lookup yields CDR1 VENAVY and CDR2 YDSYNSRV. The CDR3 is CATWDLTTGWFKIF. The DNA for the CDR3 is TGTGCCACCTGGGATTTGACCACTGGTTGGTTCAAGATATTC.

This clone was seen a handful of times. The DNA for the CDR3 is TGTGCCTTGTGGGAGGTGCTCGGGAAGAAACTCTTT. This codes for CALWEVLGKKLF. V gene TRGV9 combines with J gene TRGJ1 or TRGJ2. CDR3 length equals 12 residues. Germline trimming cut 0 bases from V and 10 bases from J; bases unmatched to any gene: 6. Per the germline V gene, CDR1 is GITISATS and CDR2 is ISYDGTV (reference sequence).

Comment on this clone: A clone one base away is much larger, so this may be a read error. The sample carries other DNA sequences with the same CDR3. The gene calls are TRGV4 and TRGJ1 or TRGJ2. In the absence of a J gene in TCRdb, the DNA was matched to germline to assign it here. This CDR3 spans 12 amino acids. Losses at the gene ends were 0 bases for V and 11 bases for J; bases not matched to a gene: 7. Germline loops: CDR1 EGSTGY, CDR2 YDSYTSSV. The CDR3 DNA sequence: TGTGCCACCTGGGATGGGGGGATTCAGAAACTCTTT. This translates into CATWDGGIQKLF.

Concerning this clone: The germline gene is not matched at one end of the junction; a read error may be the cause. The CDR3 region has the DNA TGTGCCTTGTGGGAGAGAGAGGTGGGCAAAAAAATCAAGGTATTT. It is translated as CALWEREVGKKIKVF. The rearrangement uses TRGV9 and TRGJP. The J gene was not available in TCRdb and was assigned here by matching the DNA to germline segments. The CDR3 is 15 residues long. Germline lookup yields CDR1 GITISATS and CDR2 ISYDGTV (reference sequence).

This clone was counted once. A far larger clone is one base from this, pointing to a likely read error. No call exists for the J gene, whereas the V gene is TRGV9. The CDR3 loop spans 15 amino acids. The germline V gene has CDR1 GITISATS and CDR2 ISYDGTV (reference sequence). In DNA, the CDR3 is TGTGCCTTGTGGGAGCAAGAGTTGGGCAAAAAAATCAGGGTATTT. Translation: CALWEQELGKKIRVF.

This clone is large. This chain joins TRGV3 and TRGJP1. Per the germline V gene, CDR1 is VTNTFY and CDR2 is YDVSTARD (reference sequence). With 1 base clipped from V and 10 bases from J, the junction kept 0 bases outside the gene matches. The CDR3 spans 11 residues. CDR3: CATWDSWFKIF. DNA for the CDR3: TGTGCCACCTGGGACAGTTGGTTCAAGATATTT.

A word on this clone: Just one base apart from a much larger clone, this may be a read error. The chain joins TRGV2 to TRGJP2. TCRdb is silent on the J gene; assignment here came from matching the DNA to germline. CDR3 length equals 15 residues. The V gene's germline CDR1 is EGSNGY and CDR2 YDSYNSKV. CDR3 loop: CATWAQYSSDWTKTF. DNA of the CDR3: TGTGCCACCTGGGCCCAATATAGTAGTGATTGGACCAAGACGTTT.

On this clone: This may stem from a read error, because a much larger clone lies one nucleotide away. No call exists for the J gene, whereas the V gene is TRGV8. There are 14 residues in the CDR3. Germline lookup yields CDR1 VENAVY and CDR2 YDSYNSRV. CDR3 amino acids: CATWDRPTGWFEIF. The CDR3 nucleotides read TGTGCCACCTGGGATAGGCCCACTGGTTGGTTCGAGATATTT.

This clone was counted a few times. A far bigger clonotype differs at one base, so this is likely a read error. Other DNA sequences within the sample encode an identical CDR3. CDR3 protein: CALWEAQELGKKIKVF. The CDR3 nucleotides are TGTGCCTTGTGGGAGGCGCAAGAGTTGGGCAAAAAAATCAAGGTATTT. The chain combines TRGV9 with TRGJP. The J gene, absent from TCRdb, was called here by matching the DNA to germline. The germline V gene encodes CDR1 GITISATS and CDR2 ISYDGTV (reference sequence). CDR3 size: 16 residues. With V trimmed by 2 bases and J by 3 bases, 1 base remained unmatched.

To note about this clone: Possible read error: a much larger clone is one base away. The chain recombines TRGV8 with TRGJP1. TCRdb is silent on the J gene; assignment here came from matching the DNA to germline. The length of the CDR3 is 12 residues. Germline V gene sequence: CDR1 VENAVY, CDR2 YDSYNSRV. The J segment lost 8 bases and the V segment lost 5 bases, leaving 5 bases of the junction unmatched. The CDR3: CATWGTGWFKIF. CDR3 sequence (DNA): TGTGCCACCTGGGGCACGGGTTGGTTCAAGATATTT.

Comments on this clone: It may be a read error: a sequence one base away is much more abundant. The J gene was not called, though the V gene is TRGV2. This CDR3 region has 15 residues. Germline V gene data show CDR1 as EGSNGY and CDR2 as YDSYNSKV. In DNA, the CDR3 is TGTGCCACCTGGGACGGGCCTCCGAATTATTATAAGAAACTCTTC. It specifies CATWDGPPNYYKKLF.

Notes on this clone: A much larger clone differs by one base, so this may be a read error. The chain has TRGV2 and TRGJP2. Germline matching of the DNA provided the J gene here, since TCRdb leaves it blank. V was clipped by 5 bases and J by 3 bases; unmatched bases: 0. The CDR3 covers 12 residues. Germline V gene lookup returns CDR1 EGSNGY and CDR2 YDSYNSKV. CDR3 region: CATWGSDWIKTF. The DNA for the CDR3 is TGTGCCACCTGGGGTAGTGATTGGATCAAGACGTTT.

A few counts support this clone. This chain links TRGV4 with TRGJP1. The CDR3 extends over 11 amino acids. The V segment lost 8 bases and the J segment 7 bases; nucleotides outside the gene matches: 4. The V gene's germline CDR1 is EGSTGY and CDR2 YDSYTSSV. The CDR3 loop reads CATFDGWFKIF. The CDR3 DNA reads as TGTGCCACCTTTGATGGTTGGTTCAAGATATTT.

About this clone itself: The DNA is omitted, as the CDR3 cannot be located on it reliably, and the CDR3 follows TCRdb's listing. At the DNA level, this CDR3 is encoded by other sequences in the same sample as well. No J gene was assigned, while the V gene was called as TRGV4. Both ends counted, the CDR3 spans 30 residues. CDR1 and CDR2 from the germline V gene are EGSTGY and YDSYTSSV. The CDR3 is CATWDGRRRNSLAVEQHLLSQVSIGRIQHF.

The chain employs TRGV9 and TRGJP. Here the J gene was assigned by germline matching of the DNA, as TCRdb has none. Germline V gives CDR1 GITISATS, CDR2 ISYDGTV (reference sequence). This CDR3 is built from 16 residues. Trimming at V came to 1 base and at J to 9 bases, leaving 6 bases not matched to a gene. The CDR3 here is CALWEVLALGKKIKVF. CDR3 nucleotides: TGTGCCTTGTGGGAGGTATTAGCGTTGGGCAAAAAAATCAAGGTATTT.

This clone appeared once. A much larger clone lies one base from this, so it may be a read error. The chain joins TRGV9 to TRGJP. The J gene, not given by TCRdb, was assigned here from a germline match of the nucleotide sequence. Germline CDR1 GITISATS, CDR2 ISYDGTV (reference sequence). The CDR3 spans 17 residues. This chain's CDR3 is CALWEVHGELGKKVKVF. The CDR3 bases are TGTGCCTTGTGGGAGGTGCACGGAGAGTTGGGCAAAAAAGTCAAGGTATTT.

In this sample, this clone turned up a few times. This may arise from a read error, as a much more abundant clone is one base away. V gene TRGV5 combines with J gene TRGJP1. V gave up 0 bases and J gave up 3 bases; unmatched junction bases: 4. The CDR3 sequence is 15 residues long. The V gene's germline CDR1 is VINAFY and CDR2 YDVSNSKD. The CDR3 DNA sequence: TGTGCCACCTGGGACAGGCATGCCACTGGTTGGTTCAAGATATTT. It encodes CATWDRHATGWFKIF.

J is TRGJP and V is TRGV9. Germline V CDR1 and CDR2: GITISATS, ISYDGTV (reference sequence). The CDR3 sequence is 16 residues long. V lost 5 bases to trimming and J lost 4 bases; unmatched junction nucleotides: 5. Here the CDR3 DNA reads TGTGCCTTGTGGGCCGATCAAGAGTTGGGCAAAAAAATCAAGGTATTT. This codes for CALWADQELGKKIKVF.

This clone was counted between two and nine times. Other DNA sequences in the same sample also yield this CDR3. No J gene was called, and the V gene is TRGV3. The CDR3 is made up of 13 amino acids. Germline loops: CDR1 VTNTFY, CDR2 YDVSTARD (reference sequence). The CDR3 sequence: CATWDRPGWFKIF. CDR3 bases: TGTGCCACCTGGGACAGGCCTGGTTGGTTCAAGATATTC.

On this clone itself: This may be a read error, as it is one base from a much larger clone. The same CDR3 also results from other DNA sequences found in this sample. The V and J genes are TRGV9 and TRGJP1. The J gene, missing from TCRdb, was assigned here through DNA to germline matching. In germline, CDR1 is GITISATS, CDR2 ISYDGTV (reference sequence). This CDR3 has 15 amino acids. The CDR3 here is CALWEVGTTGWFKIF. The CDR3 DNA is TGTGCCTTATGGGAGGTTGGTACCACTGGTTGGTTCAAGATATTT.

As concerns this clone: The limits of the CDR3 on the DNA are not certain, so only TCRdb's listed CDR3 is given. The J gene is given as TRGJP1, and the V gene is not called. The CDR3 region is 25 residues in length, termini included. The CDR3 reads CAILLKMTLESITVPPGCPRWFKIF.

J is TRGJ1 or TRGJ2 and V is TRGV3. The J gene was not available in TCRdb and was assigned here by matching the DNA to germline segments. Trimming at V came to 0 bases and at J to 2 bases, leaving 4 bases not matched to a gene. Germline CDR1 reads VTNTFY; CDR2 reads YDVSTARD (reference sequence). The CDR3 is 14 amino acids. CDR3 sequence reads: CATWDRPHYYKKLF. CDR3 DNA sequence: TGTGCCACCTGGGACAGGCCACATTATTATAAGAAACTCTTT.

This clone showed up just a few times. One base away lies a much larger clone, so this may be a sequencing read error. Other nucleotide sequences from this sample produce the same CDR3. V usage is TRGV9 and J usage is TRGJP. Germline V gives CDR1 GITISATS, CDR2 ISYDGTV (reference sequence). CDR3 length: 15 residues. CDR3 region: CALWEQELGKKIKVF. In DNA form, the CDR3 reads TGTGCCTTGTGGGAGCAAGAGTTAGGCAAAAAAATCAAGGTATTT.

This clone has a handful of counts. This chain links TRGV9 with TRGJP1. From germline, CDR1 is GITISATS and CDR2 ISYDGTV (reference sequence). V dropped 3 bases and J dropped 3; count of bases not matched to a gene: 1. CDR3 size: 13 residues. In DNA, the CDR3 is TGTGCCTTGTGGGAGTCCACTGGTTGGTTCAAGATATTT. It is translated as CALWESTGWFKIF.

Only a few counts were recorded for this clone. A far larger clone is one base from this, pointing to a likely read error. The chain joins TRGV8 to TRGJP1. The J gene is not listed in TCRdb, so it was assigned here from a DNA match to germline. This CDR3 region has 13 residues. Germline V gene lookup returns CDR1 VENAVY and CDR2 YDSYNSRV. The CDR3 spells CATWDTTGWFKIF. CDR3 nucleotide sequence: TGCGCCACCTGGGATACCACTGGTTGGTTCAAGATATTT.

Worth noting for this clone: A single base separates this from a much larger clone, so it may be a read error. The same CDR3 is also encoded by other DNA sequences in this sample. V is TRGV5 and J is TRGJ1 or TRGJ2. There are 13 residues in the CDR3. Germline V CDR1 and CDR2: VINAFY, YDVSNSKD. CDR3 in amino acids: CATWDGYYYKKLF. The CDR3 DNA follows: TGTGCCACCTGGGACGGATATTATTATAAGAAGCTCTTT.

V gene TRGV9 combines with J gene TRGJ1 or TRGJ2. The J gene was missing in TCRdb and was found by matching the end of the DNA to germline. Per the germline V gene, CDR1 is GITISATS and CDR2 is ISYDGTV (reference sequence). Trimming removed 3 bases from V and 0 bases from J; junction bases left unmatched: 8. The CDR3 runs 15 residues. CDR3 sequence (DNA): TGTGCCTTGTGGGAGCCCCATAAGAATTATTATAAGAAACTCTTT. This encodes CALWEPHKNYYKKLF.

Within the sample, this clone is large. J is TRGJP1 and V is TRGV8. Germline values: CDR1 VENAVY, CDR2 YDSYNSRV. The CDR3 covers 14 residues. Trimming took 0 bases from V and 3 from J; bases not matched to a gene: 1. CDR3 region: CATWDRPTGWFKIF. CDR3 DNA sequence: TGTGCCACCTGGGATAGGCCCACTGGTTGGTTCAAGATATTT.

By its share, this clone is large. V usage is TRGV8 and J usage is TRGJP1. The CDR3 is 14 residues long. With 9 bases clipped from V and 3 bases from J, the junction kept 10 bases outside the gene matches. CDR1 is VENAVY and CDR2 is YDSYNSRV in the germline V gene. DNA of the CDR3: TGTGCCACCCAGGGTGGGGCCACTGGTTGGTTCAAGATATTT. Its translation: CATQGGATGWFKIF.

As to this clone: A far larger clone is off by one base, so a read error is likely. Other DNA sequences in this specimen translate into the identical CDR3. V usage is TRGV9 and J usage is TRGJP. The J gene was not available in TCRdb and was assigned here by matching the DNA to germline segments. CDR1 GITISATS and CDR2 ISYDGTV come from the germline V gene (reference sequence). The CDR3 consists of 16 residues. The CDR3 bases are TGTGCCTTGTGGGAGGTGCAAGAGTTGGGCAAGAAAATCAAGGTATTT. This codes for CALWEVQELGKKIKVF.

This clone has more than one count but fewer than ten. The rearrangement links TRGV9 to TRGJP1. Since TCRdb gives no J gene, matching the DNA to germline was used here to assign it. J lost 9 bases, V lost 2 bases, and 3 bases had no gene match. Germline CDR1 reads GITISATS; CDR2 reads ISYDGTV (reference sequence). This CDR3 is built from 12 residues. The chain's CDR3 is CALWEDRWFKIF. The CDR3 coding sequence is TGTGCCTTGTGGGAGGATCGTTGGTTCAAGATATTT.

In the case of this clone: A read error may produce the germline difference seen at one junction end. The sample has other DNA sequences that encode this CDR3 too. The chain recombines TRGV9 with TRGJP. Since TCRdb gives no J gene, matching the DNA to germline was used here to assign it. Looked up from germline, CDR1 is GITISATS and CDR2 is ISYDGTV (reference sequence). The CDR3 consists of 18 residues. CDR3 in DNA: TGCGCCTTGTGGGACCCTAGGGGACAAGAGTTGGGCAAAAAAATCAAGGTATTT. Protein product: CALWDPRGQELGKKIKVF.